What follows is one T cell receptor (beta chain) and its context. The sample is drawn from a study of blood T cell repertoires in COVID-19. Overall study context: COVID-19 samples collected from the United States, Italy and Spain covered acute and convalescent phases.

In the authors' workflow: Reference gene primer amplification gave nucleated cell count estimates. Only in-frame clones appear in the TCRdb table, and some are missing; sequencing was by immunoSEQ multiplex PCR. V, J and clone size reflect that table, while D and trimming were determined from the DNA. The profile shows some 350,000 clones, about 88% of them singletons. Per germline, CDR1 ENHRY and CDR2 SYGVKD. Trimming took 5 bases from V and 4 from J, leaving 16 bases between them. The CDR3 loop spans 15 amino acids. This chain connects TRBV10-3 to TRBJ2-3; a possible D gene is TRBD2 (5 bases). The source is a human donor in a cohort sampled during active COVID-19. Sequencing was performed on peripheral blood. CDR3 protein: CAISIARTGADTQYF. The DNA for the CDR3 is TGTGCCATCAGTATAGCGAGGACCGGGGCAGATACGCAGTATTTT.